Listed here are 7 T cell receptor beta chains from one sample, sequenced in a study of blood T cell repertoires in COVID-19. Assay: immunoSEQ multiplex PCR; the TCRdb copy retains only in-frame clones and omits some. The repertoire holds a few hundred thousand clones, with roughly four fifths as singletons. The specimen sequenced was PBMCs or T cells enriched from blood (not recorded which). These receptors originate from a woman between 50 and 59 years old who had recovered from COVID-19.

This rearrangement joins TRBV4-2 to TRBJ2-3; TRBD2 matches at 8 bases. CDR3 length equals 15 residues. J was trimmed by 4 bases and V by 1 base; bases with no gene match: 4. Germline V gene sequence: CDR1 LGHNA, CDR2 YNFKEQ. CDR3 protein: CASSQGTSRADTQYF. The CDR3 nucleotides are TGTGCCAGCAGCCAAGGGACTAGCCGGGCAGATACGCAGTATTTT.

This clone showed up just once. J is TRBJ1-2 and V is TRBV10-3; a weak D match, TRBD1 (5 bases). In germline, CDR1 is ENHRY, CDR2 SYGVKD. The CDR3 loop spans 14 amino acids. V shed 1 base and J shed 7 bases, with 13 bases lying between them. The chain's CDR3 is CAISEWGTTSGYTF. As DNA, the CDR3 is TGTGCCATCAGTGAGTGGGGGACTACGTCTGGCTACACCTTC.

The chain links TRBV13 to TRBJ1-1; tentative D call: TRBD1 (6 bases). Germline CDR1 reads PRHDT; CDR2 reads FYEKMQ (reference sequence). The CDR3 extends over 15 amino acids. Trimming shortened V by 4 bases and J by 4 bases, and 16 bases separated the two germline ends. The CDR3 nucleotides are TGTGCCAGCAGCTCAAGGGGGTTAAAGTCCACTGAAGCTTTCTTT. This sequence encodes CASSSRGLKSTEAFF. The full variable domain, rest sourced from reference TRBV13 and TRBJ1-1, is AAGVIQSPRHLIKEKRETATLKCYPIPRHDTVYWYQQGPGQDPQFLISFYEKMQSDKGSIPDRFSAQQFSDYHSELNMSSLELGDSALYFCASSSRGLKSTEAFFGQGTRLTVV.

This chain uses TRBV3-1 (or the pseudogene TRBV3-2) with TRBJ2-1; D perhaps matches TRBD2 (6 bases). The V end was cut by 0 bases, the J end by 4 bases, with 19 bases between. This CDR3 region has 18 residues. Germline CDR1 and CDR2: LGHDT and YNNKEL (reference sequence). CDR3 DNA sequence: TGTGCCAGCAGCCAAGAAGCCGGAAGGCCCCGGGGGTACAATGAGCAGTTCTTC. Translating it yields CASSQEAGRPRGYNEQFF.

The chain couples TRBV5-1 to TRBJ2-1; D remains unclear. The CDR3 extends over 12 amino acids. The germline gives CDR1 SGHRS, CDR2 YFSETQ. V dropped 0 bases and J dropped 9 bases, with 7 bases sitting between them. CDR3 coding DNA: TGCGCCAGCAGCTTGGGCATCGGTGAGCAGTTCTTC. It codes for CASSLGIGEQFF.

The table lists this clone with a count of one. This chain joins TRBV3-1 (or the pseudogene TRBV3-2) and TRBJ1-1; 8 bases are shared with TRBD1. This CDR3 comprises 16 residues. Germline lookup yields CDR1 LGHDT and CDR2 YNNKEL (reference sequence). V lost 4 bases, J lost 1 base, and 8 bases stayed unmatched. DNA for the CDR3: TGTGCCAGCAGCCTCTTCGGACAGGGAAGGAACACTGAAGCTTTCTTT. Translation gives CASSLFGQGRNTEAFF.

The V gene is TRBV11-2, the J gene TRBJ2-4; D not certain. Trimming left V 6 bases short and J 4 bases short, with 4 bases between. The V gene's germline CDR1 is SGHAT and CDR2 FQNNGV. The CDR3 runs to 11 residues. The CDR3 spells CASSKKNIQYF. CDR3 coding DNA: TGTGCCAGCAGTAAAAAAAACATTCAGTACTTC.